This T cell receptor (beta chain) was sequenced for a study of identical twins. Template switching added a universal primer site, and cDNA bore unique molecular identifiers. TCRdb ran MiXCR on the 5' RACE reads and lists one entry per CDR3 protein. Seen here are fewer than 450,000 distinct CDR3 sequences, 9% observed once, and the top ten hold approximately 9.3%. General study findings and limits: Excess low generation probability was seen in twin-shared out-of-frame alpha sequences.

Germline V CDR1 and CDR2: DFQATT, SNEGSKA (reference sequence). Germline trimming cut 6 bases from V and 4 bases from J; bases unmatched to any gene: 8. CDR3 size: 14 residues. This clonotype was detected ten times or more. The antigen remains unidentified. Healthy Caucasians provided all donations. The TCR originated in a woman aged 45-60 years in good health. Specimen: naive T cells sorted from blood. The chain uses TRBV20-1 and TRBJ2-1, with 8 bases identical to TRBD2. In nucleotides, the CDR3 is TGCAGTGCGTACGGGACTAGGAAGTACAATGAGCAGTTCTTC. Its translation is CSAYGTRKYNEQFF.